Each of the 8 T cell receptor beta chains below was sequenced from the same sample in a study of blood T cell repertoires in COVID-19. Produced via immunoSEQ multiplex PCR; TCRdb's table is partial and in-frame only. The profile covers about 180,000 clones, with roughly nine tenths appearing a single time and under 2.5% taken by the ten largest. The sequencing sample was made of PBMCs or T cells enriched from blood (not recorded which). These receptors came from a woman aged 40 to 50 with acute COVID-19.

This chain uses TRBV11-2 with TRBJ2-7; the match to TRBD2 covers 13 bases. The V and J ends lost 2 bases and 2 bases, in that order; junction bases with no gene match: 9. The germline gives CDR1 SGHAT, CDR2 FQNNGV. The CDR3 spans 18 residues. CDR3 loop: CASSLSWTSGRVAYEQYF. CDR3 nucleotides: TGTGCCAGCAGCTTAAGCTGGACTAGCGGGAGAGTAGCCTACGAGCAGTACTTC.

The CDR3: CASSHGAGAIQETQYF. The CDR3 region has the DNA TGTGCCAGCAGTCACGGAGCGGGAGCGATCCAAGAGACCCAGTACTTC. This sequence joins TRBV6-2 or TRBV6-3 and TRBJ2-5; 8 bases map to TRBD2. Germline CDR1 MNHEY, CDR2 SVGEGT. CDR3 length: 16 residues. V shed 5 bases, J shed 1 base, and the junction held 9 bases outside the gene matches.

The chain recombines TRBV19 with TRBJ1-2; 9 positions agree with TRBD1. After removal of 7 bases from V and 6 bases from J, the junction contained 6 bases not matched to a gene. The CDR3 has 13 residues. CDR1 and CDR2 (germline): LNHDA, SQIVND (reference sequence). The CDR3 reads CASTQGAGDGYTF. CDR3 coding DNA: TGTGCCAGTACACAGGGGGCCGGGGATGGCTACACCTTC. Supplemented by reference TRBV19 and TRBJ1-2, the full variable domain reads DGGITQSPKYLFRKEGQNVTLSCEQNLNHDAMYWYRQDPGQGLRLIYYSQIVNDFQKGDIAEGYSVSREKKESFPLTVTSAQKNPTAFYLCASTQGAGDGYTFGSGTRLTVV.

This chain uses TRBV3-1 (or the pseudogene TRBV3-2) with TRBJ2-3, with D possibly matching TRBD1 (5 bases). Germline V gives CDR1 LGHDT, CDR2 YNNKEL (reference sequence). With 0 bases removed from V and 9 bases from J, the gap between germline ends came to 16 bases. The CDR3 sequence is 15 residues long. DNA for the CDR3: TGTGCCAGCAGCCAAGATAATGGTGGCAGGGTCACGCAGTATTTT. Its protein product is CASSQDNGGRVTQYF.

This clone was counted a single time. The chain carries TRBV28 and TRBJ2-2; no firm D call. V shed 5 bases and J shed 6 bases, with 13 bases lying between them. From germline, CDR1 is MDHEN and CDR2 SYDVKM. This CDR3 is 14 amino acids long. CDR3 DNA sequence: TGTGCCAGCAGTCACTCGTCTCGGTCCGGGGAGCTGTTTTTT. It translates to CASSHSSRSGELFF.

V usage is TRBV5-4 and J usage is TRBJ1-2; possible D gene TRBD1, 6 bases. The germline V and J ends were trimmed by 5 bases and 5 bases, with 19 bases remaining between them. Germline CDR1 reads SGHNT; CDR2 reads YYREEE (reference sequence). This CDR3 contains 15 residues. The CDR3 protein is CASSNRARVGYGYTF. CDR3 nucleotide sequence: TGTGCCAGCAGTAACAGGGCCAGGGTTGGGTATGGCTACACCTTC. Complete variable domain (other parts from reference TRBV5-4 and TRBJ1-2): ETGVTQSPTHLIKTRGQQVTLRCSSQSGHNTVSWYQQALGQGPQFIFQYYREEENGRGNFPPRFSGLQFPNYSSELNVNALELDDSALYLCASSNRARVGYGYTFGSGTRLTVV.

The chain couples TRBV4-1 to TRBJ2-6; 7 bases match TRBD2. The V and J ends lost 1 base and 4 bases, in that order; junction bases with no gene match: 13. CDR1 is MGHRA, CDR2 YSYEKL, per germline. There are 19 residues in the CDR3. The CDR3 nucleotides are TGCGCCAGCAGCCAAGCGTTTAAGGGTAGCGGGTCCGGGGCCAACGTCCTGACTTTC. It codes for CASSQAFKGSGSGANVLTF.

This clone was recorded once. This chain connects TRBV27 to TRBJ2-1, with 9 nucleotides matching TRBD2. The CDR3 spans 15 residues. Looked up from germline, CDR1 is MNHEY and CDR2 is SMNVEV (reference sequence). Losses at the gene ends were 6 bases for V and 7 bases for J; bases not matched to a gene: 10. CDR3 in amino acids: CASREVGTSQNEQFF. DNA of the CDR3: TGTGCCAGCAGGGAGGTGGGGACTAGCCAAAATGAGCAGTTCTTC.